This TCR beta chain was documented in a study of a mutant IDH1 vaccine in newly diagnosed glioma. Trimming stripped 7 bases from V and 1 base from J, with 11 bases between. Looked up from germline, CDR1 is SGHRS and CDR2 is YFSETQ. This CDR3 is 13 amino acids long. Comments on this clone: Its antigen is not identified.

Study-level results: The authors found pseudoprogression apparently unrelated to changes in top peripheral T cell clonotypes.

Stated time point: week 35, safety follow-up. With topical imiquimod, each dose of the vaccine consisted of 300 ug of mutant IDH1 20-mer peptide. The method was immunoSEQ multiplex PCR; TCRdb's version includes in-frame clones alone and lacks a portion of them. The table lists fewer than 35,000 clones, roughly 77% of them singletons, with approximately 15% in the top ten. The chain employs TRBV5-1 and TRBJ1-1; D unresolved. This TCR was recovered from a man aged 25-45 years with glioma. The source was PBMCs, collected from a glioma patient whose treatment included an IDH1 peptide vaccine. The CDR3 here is CASHSPGNTEAFF. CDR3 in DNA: TGCGCCAGCCATTCCCCAGGGAACACTGAAGCTTTCTTT.